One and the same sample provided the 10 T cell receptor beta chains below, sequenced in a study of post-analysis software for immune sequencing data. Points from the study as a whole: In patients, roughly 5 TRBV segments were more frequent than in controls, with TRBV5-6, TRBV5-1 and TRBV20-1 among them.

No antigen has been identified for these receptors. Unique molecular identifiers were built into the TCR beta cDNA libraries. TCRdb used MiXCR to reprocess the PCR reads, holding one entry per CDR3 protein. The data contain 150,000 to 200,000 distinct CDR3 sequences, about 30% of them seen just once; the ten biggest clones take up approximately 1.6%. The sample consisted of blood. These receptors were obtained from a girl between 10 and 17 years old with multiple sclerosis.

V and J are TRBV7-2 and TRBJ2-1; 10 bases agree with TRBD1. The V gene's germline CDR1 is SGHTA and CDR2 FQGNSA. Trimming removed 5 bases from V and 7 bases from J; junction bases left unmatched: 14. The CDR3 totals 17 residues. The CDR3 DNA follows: TGTGCCAGCAGCCCCCTGCCGGGACAGGGGCTGAAAAATGAGCAGTTCTTC. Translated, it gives CASSPLPGQGLKNEQFF.

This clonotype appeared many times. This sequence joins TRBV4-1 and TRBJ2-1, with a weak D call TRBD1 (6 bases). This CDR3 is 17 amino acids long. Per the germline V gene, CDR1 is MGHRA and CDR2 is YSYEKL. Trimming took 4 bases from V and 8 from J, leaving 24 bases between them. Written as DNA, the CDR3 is TGCGCCAGCAGCCCAACTTTCAACCAGGGGAAATGGTATGAGCAGTTCTTC. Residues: CASSPTFNQGKWYEQFF.

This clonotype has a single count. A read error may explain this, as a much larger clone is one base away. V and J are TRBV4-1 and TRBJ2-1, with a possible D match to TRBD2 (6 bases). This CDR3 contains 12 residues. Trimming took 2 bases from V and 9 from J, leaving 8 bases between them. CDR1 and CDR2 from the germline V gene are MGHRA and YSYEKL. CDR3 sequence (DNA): TGCGCCAGCAGCCAATGTAGCGGTGAGCAGTTCTTC. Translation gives CASSQCSGEQFF.

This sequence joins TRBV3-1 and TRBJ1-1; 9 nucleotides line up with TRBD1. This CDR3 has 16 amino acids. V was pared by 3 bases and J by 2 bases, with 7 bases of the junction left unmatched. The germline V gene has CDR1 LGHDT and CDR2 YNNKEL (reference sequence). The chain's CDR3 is CASSQSTGGANTEAFF. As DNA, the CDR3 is TGTGCCAGCAGCCAGTCCACAGGGGGCGCAAACACTGAAGCTTTCTTT. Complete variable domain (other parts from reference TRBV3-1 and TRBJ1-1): DTAVSQTPKYLVTQMGNDKSIKCEQNLGHDTMYWYKQDSKKFLKIMFSYNNKELIINETVPNRFSPKSPDKAHLNLHINSLELGDSAVYFCASSQSTGGANTEAFFGQGTRLTVV.

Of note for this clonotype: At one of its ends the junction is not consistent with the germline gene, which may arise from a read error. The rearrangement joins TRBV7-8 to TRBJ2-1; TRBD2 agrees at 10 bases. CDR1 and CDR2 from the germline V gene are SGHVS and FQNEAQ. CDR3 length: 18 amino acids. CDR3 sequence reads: CVSSFGASGSRSYNEQFF. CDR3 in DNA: TGTGTCAGCAGCTTTGGGGCTAGCGGGAGTAGGTCCTACAATGAGCAGTTCTTC. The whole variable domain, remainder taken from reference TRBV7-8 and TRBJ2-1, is GAGVSQSPRYKVAKRGQDVALRCDPISGHVSLFWYQQALGQGPEFLTYFQNEAQLDKSGLPSDRFFAERPEGSVSTLKIQRTQQEDSAVYLCVSSFGASGSRSYNEQFFGPGTRLTVL.

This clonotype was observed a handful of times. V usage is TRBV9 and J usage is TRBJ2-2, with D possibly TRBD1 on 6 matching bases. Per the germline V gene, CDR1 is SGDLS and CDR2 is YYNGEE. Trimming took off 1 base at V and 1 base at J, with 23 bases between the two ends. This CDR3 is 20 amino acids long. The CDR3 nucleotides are TGTGCCAGCAGCGTATACTCCTATTATAGACCGGGACAGAACACCGGGGAGCTGTTTTTT. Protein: CASSVYSYYRPGQNTGELFF.

The CDR3 here is CASRTGDEKLFF. The CDR3 DNA reads as TGCGCCAGCAGGACAGGGGACGAAAAACTGTTTTTT. V and J are TRBV5-1 and TRBJ1-4; 8 bases line up with TRBD1. Trimming removed 5 bases from V and 8 bases from J; junction bases left unmatched: 2. From germline, CDR1 is SGHRS and CDR2 YFSETQ. The CDR3 extends over 12 amino acids.

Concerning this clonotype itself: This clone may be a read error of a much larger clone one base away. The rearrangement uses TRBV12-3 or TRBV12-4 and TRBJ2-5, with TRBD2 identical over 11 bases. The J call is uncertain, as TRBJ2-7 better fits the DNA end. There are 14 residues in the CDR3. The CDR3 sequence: CASSILAGGDEQYF. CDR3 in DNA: TGTGCCAGCAGTATCCTAGCGGGAGGAGACGAGCAGTACTTC.

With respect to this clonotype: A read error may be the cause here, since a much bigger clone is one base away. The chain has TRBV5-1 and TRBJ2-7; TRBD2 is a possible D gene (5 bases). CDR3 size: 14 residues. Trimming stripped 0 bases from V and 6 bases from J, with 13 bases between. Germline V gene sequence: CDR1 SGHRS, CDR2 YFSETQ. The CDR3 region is CASSLDPEGGEQYF. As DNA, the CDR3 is TGCGCCAGCAGCTTGGACCCCGAGGGCGGCGAGCAGTACTTC.

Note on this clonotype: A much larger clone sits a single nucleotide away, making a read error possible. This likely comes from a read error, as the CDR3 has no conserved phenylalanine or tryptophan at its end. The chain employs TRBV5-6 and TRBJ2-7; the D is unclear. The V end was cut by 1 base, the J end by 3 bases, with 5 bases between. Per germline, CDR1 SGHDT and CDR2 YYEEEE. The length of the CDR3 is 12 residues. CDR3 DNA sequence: TGTGCCAGCAGCTTGACAGACTACGAGCAGTACTGC. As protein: CASSLTDYEQYC.